A selection of T cell receptor beta chains follows, all from one sample in a study of T-cell reconstitution after alpha-beta-depleted transplantation in children. One entry per CDR3 protein results from TCRdb running MiXCR on the PCR reads. The sample has hundreds of thousands of distinct CDR3 sequences, around 14% seen once. The material sequenced was PBMCs, taken before TCRalphabeta/CD19-depleted stem cell transplant. Source of these receptors: a girl aged 2-10 years with congenital amegakaryocytic thrombocytopenia, due to receive a stem cell transplant. Both conserved end residues are part of each CDR3. A D gene is named only where the DNA matches it firmly. Clone sizes are given selectively: once, few, many, or a class where the clone is expanded.

NA,many,TRBV9,TRBJ2-2,TGTGCCAGCAGCGTTGGCCAGTGGGGCACCGGGGAGCTGTTTTTT,CASSVGQWGTGELFF
TRBD2,many,TRBV20-1,TRBJ2-1,TGCAGTGCTAGAGATCGGCGCGGGAGTTTCCGCAATGAGCAGTTCTTC,CSARDRRGSFRNEQFF
NA,few,TRBV14,TRBJ2-1,TGTGCCAGCAGCCAAGATTTCTTTGTCCGCAATGAGCAGTTCTTC,CASSQDFFVRNEQFF
NA,NA,TRBV3-1,TRBJ2-1,TGTGCCAGCAGCCATTCTGTGGGAGTAGCGAATGAGCAGTTCTTC,CASSHSVGVANEQFF
TRBD1,many,TRBV29-1,TRBJ2-7,TGCAGCGTTATCAGACAGGGCTACGAGCAGTACTTC,CSVIRQGYEQYF
TRBD2,few,TRBV20-1,TRBJ2-7,TGCAGTGCTAGAGATGCGACTAGCGGCAACTCCTACGAGCAGTACTTC,CSARDATSGNSYEQYF
NA,many,TRBV6-6,TRBJ2-3,TGTGCCAGCAGTTACCGGGTTATCGATACGCAGTATTTT,CASSYRVIDTQYF
TRBD2,many,TRBV20-1,TRBJ2-5,TGCAGTGCTAGGGGCGATTGGACGGGAGGAGCGGAGACCCAGTACTTC,CSARGDWTGGAETQYF
TRBD2,NA,TRBV5-1,TRBJ2-5,TGCGCCAGCAGCACAAAACAGCGGGGCAAAGAGACCCAGTACTTC,CASSTKQRGKETQYF
TRBD2,few,TRBV20-1,TRBJ2-7,TGCAGTGCTCGCCGACTAGCGGGACTAAACGAGCAGTACTTC,CSARRLAGLNEQYF
TRBD2,NA,TRBV4-1,TRBJ2-1,TGCGCCAGCAGCCAAGGACCTACTAGCGCGGATGAGCAGTTCTTC,CASSQGPTSADEQFF